This T cell receptor beta chain derives from a study of blood T cell repertoires in COVID-19 (dated by TCRdb to 2020 to 2021). Broadly, across the study: Samples from collaborators originated in the United States, Italy and Spain and spanned both the acute and convalescent phases of COVID-19. The sample metadata nearly always contained a de-identified subject ID, COVID-19 status, age in years and sex. The dataset comprised deeply sampled blood TCRbeta repertoires from subjects exposed to, actively infected with, or recovered from COVID-19. The repertoires were made available in a free public database intended to serve as a resource for research on the immune response to SARS-CoV-2. Where available, HLA class I and class II types were taken from metadata supplied by the sample provider and were not determined by assay-based typing. Samples came from the ongoing ImmuneRACE study (first 160 participants) plus 1,254 subjects from 6 global collaborators. The material from the prospective study consisted of cDNA or gDNA derived from T cells, B-cell-depleted T cells, or PBMCs. The paper's findings and limits, for the study overall: Clinical and demographic metadata were provided uncurated, with the amount varying by source and participant.

TCRbeta CDR3 regions were amplified from genomic DNA by means of the immunoSEQ Assay, a bias-controlled multiplex PCR. The authors processed their data as follows. The number of nucleated cells in each sample was estimated from the amplification of reference gene primers within the assay. Sequence reads were collapsed and filtered to measure the absolute abundance of every unique TCRbeta CDR3 rearrangement. For each sample, productive Simpson clonality was calculated as the square root of Simpson's diversity index across productive rearrangements. TCRdb mirrors the immuneACCESS table, restricted to in-frame sequences. Some clones are absent from its copies; in checked studies, under half trace to an unresolved V gene, and the reason for the others is unknown. V and J calls and clone size are as listed in that table; D and trimming were resolved from the DNA. Counted in this sample were a few hundred thousand clones; 80% to 90% of them appeared once. About 9.4% of the sample is in the top ten clones.

A remark on this clone: No cognate antigen has been identified for it. Base qualities are not provided; no much larger clone lies one nucleotide away.

Enrolling through a virtual design, the prospective study's participants ranged in age from roughly 18 to 100 years and lived across 24 United States geographic areas. Cohort assignment in the prospective study relied on participant-reported clinical history from a screening survey and a study questionnaire. ImmuneRACE Cohort 3 recovered participants were defined by two consecutive negative NP/OP PCR tests, healthcare professional clearance, or symptom resolution. Mobile phlebotomists in the prospective study collected whole blood, serum and a nasopharyngeal or oropharyngeal swab from every participant. Over an approximately 2-month period, participants in the prospective study had the option of providing additional blood draws and questionnaires. Before DNA extraction, blood samples from the prospective study were shipped at room temperature or frozen. Sequences SGHTA (CDR1) and FQGNSA (CDR2) are obtained from the germline V gene. CDR3 length: 18 amino acids, cysteine to phenylalanine. The kept DNA is CDR3 alone, 54 bases in frame from the first base. V ends up 2 bases short and J 0 bases short, with an unmatched junction base count of 6.

The source material was PBMCs or T cells enriched from blood (not recorded which). The clonotype originates from a woman between 50 and 59 years old who had recovered from COVID-19. The receptor chain draws on TRBV7-2 and TRBJ2-3, with 12 bases aligning to TRBD2. In nucleotide form, the sequence is TGTGCCAGCAGCTTACTATCACTAGCGGGGGGAAGCACAGATACGCAGTATTTT. This is translated as CASSLLSLAGGSTDTQYF.